The present TCR beta chain was sequenced within a study of blood T cell dynamics during melanoma immunotherapy. Across the whole study: First-line therapy was either pembrolizumab or nivolumab with ipilimumab for metastatic melanoma. Regarding the study as a whole: The most clonal sorted CD8+ subset, immune-effector cells, was closest to cell-free DNA CDR3 sequences. Whether repertoire-driving clones were melanoma-specific could not be determined.

In the case of this clone: Antigen specificity is unknown.

Time point of the sample: week 3, after first cycle of checkpoint inhibitor. The CD3+ CD4- CD8+ CD45RA- CD45RO-high CD27- CCR7- memory phenotype defined TIE cells. Apart from a couple of fast progressors, RECIST 1.1 response was judged 12 weeks post-infusion. Each sorted CD8+ T cell subset had its entire DNA loaded. Only in-frame clones appear in the TCRdb table, and some are missing; sequencing was by immunoSEQ multiplex PCR. The sample lists roughly 2,000 clones, 65% to 80% occurring once. The material sequenced was CD8+ T cells from blood, taken from a patient treated with checkpoint blockade. The TCR comes from a human donor with melanoma.

This CDR3 reads CASSSWEGNEQFF. Here the CDR3 DNA reads TGTGCCAGCAGCTCCTGGGAGGGCAATGAGCAGTTCTTC. The rearrangement links TRBV7-9 to TRBJ2-1; 7 nucleotides match TRBD2. The CDR3 has 13 residues. V was pared by 4 bases and J by 6 bases, with 3 bases of the junction left unmatched. Germline CDR1 and CDR2: SEHNR and FQNEAQ (reference sequence).